A selection of T cell receptor beta chains follows, all from one sample in a study of blood T cell repertoires in COVID-19. TCRdb keeps only in-frame clones here, not all; method: immunoSEQ multiplex PCR. The data contain 200,000 to 250,000 clones, about 91% of them singletons. The sequenced sample consisted of peripheral blood. The receptors were sampled from a middle-aged woman with acute or convalescent COVID-19. Both conserved end residues are part of each CDR3. Each record gives: V gene, clone size, D gene, J gene, CDR3 DNA, CDR3 protein. The D gene is left open where the match is weak. Expanded clones get a size class; other rows say once, few or many, or leave the size out.

v_call: TRBV3-1/TRBV3-2
clone_size: .
d_call: TRBD1
j_call: TRBJ1-2
cdr3_nt: TGTGCCAGCAGCCAACTTAGGGGGCGAGGTAATGGCTACACCTTC
cdr3_aa: CASSQLRGRGNGYTF

v_call: TRBV20-1
clone_size: .
d_call: .
j_call: TRBJ1-2
cdr3_nt: TGCAGTGCTAGTATACAGGGCAACTATGGCTACACCTTC
cdr3_aa: CSASIQGNYGYTF

v_call: TRBV11-2
clone_size: .
d_call: .
j_call: TRBJ1-6
cdr3_nt: TGTGCCAGCAGCCTAGGGGTGGGAGGGGGTGGAAATTCACCCCTCCACTTT
cdr3_aa: CASSLGVGGGGNSPLHF

v_call: TRBV27
clone_size: .
d_call: .
j_call: TRBJ2-1
cdr3_nt: TGTGCCAGCAGTTTTAAGGACAACTACAATGAGCAGTTCTTC
cdr3_aa: CASSFKDNYNEQFF

v_call: TRBV10-3
clone_size: .
d_call: .
j_call: TRBJ1-2
cdr3_nt: TGTGCCATCAGTGAGGTCGGCAGGGGTAACTATGGCTACACCTTC
cdr3_aa: CAISEVGRGNYGYTF

v_call: TRBV6-5
clone_size: .
d_call: TRBD1
j_call: TRBJ1-3
cdr3_nt: TGTGCCAGCAGTTACTCTGAGGGGGCGCTTGGAAACACCATATATTTT
cdr3_aa: CASSYSEGALGNTIYF

v_call: TRBV2
clone_size: .
d_call: TRBD1
j_call: TRBJ2-1
cdr3_nt: TGTGCCAGCAGTGGAAGGGACAGGGTACTCAATGAGCAGTTCTTC
cdr3_aa: CASSGRDRVLNEQFF

v_call: TRBV2
clone_size: few
d_call: TRBD1
j_call: TRBJ1-1
cdr3_nt: TGTGCCAGCAGCGGGACAGGCGACCCTGGGACTGAAGCTTTCTTT
cdr3_aa: CASSGTGDPGTEAFF

v_call: TRBV10-2
clone_size: .
d_call: .
j_call: TRBJ1-2
cdr3_nt: TGCGCCAGCAGTGATAGAACTAACTATGGCTACACCTTC
cdr3_aa: CASSDRTNYGYTF

v_call: TRBV10-3
clone_size: once
d_call: TRBD1
j_call: TRBJ1-5
cdr3_nt: TGTGCCATTCAGGGGGTTCGGGGTGGCAATCAGCCCCAGCATTTT
cdr3_aa: CAIQGVRGGNQPQHF

v_call: TRBV5-1
clone_size: .
d_call: TRBD1
j_call: TRBJ2-1
cdr3_nt: TGCGCCAGCAGTGGGACCGGGACAGCCTACAATGAGCAGTTCTTC
cdr3_aa: CASSGTGTAYNEQFF

v_call: TRBV19
clone_size: .
d_call: TRBD1
j_call: TRBJ1-5
cdr3_nt: TGTGCCAGTATCCCCGGGACAGGGGATAGCAATCAGCCCCAGCATTTT
cdr3_aa: CASIPGTGDSNQPQHF

v_call: TRBV2
clone_size: .
d_call: .
j_call: TRBJ1-2
cdr3_nt: TGTGCCAGCAAAGAGGGACTCCTCAACTATGGCTACACCTTC
cdr3_aa: CASKEGLLNYGYTF

v_call: TRBV5-5
clone_size: .
d_call: TRBD1
j_call: TRBJ1-5
cdr3_nt: TGTGCCAGCAGCCGACAGGGGGACAGCAATCAGCCCCAGCATTTT
cdr3_aa: CASSRQGDSNQPQHF

v_call: TRBV29-1
clone_size: .
d_call: TRBD1
j_call: TRBJ1-1
cdr3_nt: TGCAGCGTCGACAGGGGGCGGATTGAAGCTTTCTTT
cdr3_aa: CSVDRGRIEAFF

v_call: TRBV27
clone_size: once
d_call: .
j_call: TRBJ2-5
cdr3_nt: TGTGCCAGGAACAGAGAGACCCAGTACTTC
cdr3_aa: CARNRETQYF

v_call: TRBV7-9
clone_size: .
d_call: .
j_call: TRBJ1-5
cdr3_nt: TGTGCCAGCAGCTTAGGAGTCAATCAGCCCCAGCATTTT
cdr3_aa: CASSLGVNQPQHF

v_call: TRBV5-5
clone_size: .
d_call: TRBD2
j_call: TRBJ2-1
cdr3_nt: TGTGCCAGCAGCCGCCTGACTAGCGGGGGGGCCAGGGATGAGCAGTTCTTC
cdr3_aa: CASSRLTSGGARDEQFF

v_call: TRBV7-9
clone_size: .
d_call: TRBD1
j_call: TRBJ1-2
cdr3_nt: TGTGCCAGCAGCTTAGGGACCGGGGGACAGGGAGACACCTTC
cdr3_aa: CASSLGTGGQGDTF

v_call: TRBV24-1
clone_size: .
d_call: TRBD2
j_call: TRBJ2-1
cdr3_nt: TGTGCCACCAGTGCCCATTGGGGAGCGGGGGCGCGGGGTAATGAGCAGTTCTTC
cdr3_aa: CATSAHWGAGARGNEQFF

v_call: TRBV11-2
clone_size: .
d_call: TRBD2
j_call: TRBJ2-5
cdr3_nt: TGTGCCAGCAGCGAAGGGACTATCCAAACCCAGTACTTC
cdr3_aa: CASSEGTIQTQYF

v_call: TRBV6-5
clone_size: .
d_call: .
j_call: TRBJ1-3
cdr3_nt: TGTGCCAGCAGTTTCGGACAAAGCTCTGGAAACACCATATATTTT
cdr3_aa: CASSFGQSSGNTIYF

v_call: TRBV7-3
clone_size: .
d_call: .
j_call: TRBJ2-3
cdr3_nt: TGTGCCAGCAGCTCCCGGGGTGGGGCGCAGTATTTT
cdr3_aa: CASSSRGGAQYF

v_call: TRBV5-6
clone_size: once
d_call: TRBD1
j_call: TRBJ2-1
cdr3_nt: TGTGCCAGCACTAACGACAGGGGAAAAAATTACAATGAGCAGTTCTTC
cdr3_aa: CASTNDRGKNYNEQFF

v_call: TRBV9
clone_size: few
d_call: .
j_call: TRBJ2-5
cdr3_nt: TGTGCCAGCAGCGTGGGAGGGGGTAAGACCCAGTACTTC
cdr3_aa: CASSVGGGKTQYF

v_call: TRBV24-1
clone_size: .
d_call: .
j_call: TRBJ2-5
cdr3_nt: TGTGCCACCAGTGATTTGGGAGGGGAGACCCAGTACTTC
cdr3_aa: CATSDLGGETQYF

v_call: TRBV5-1
clone_size: .
d_call: TRBD2
j_call: TRBJ2-3
cdr3_nt: TGCGCCAGCAGCTTCGGGACTAGCGGGGTCACAGATACGCAGTATTTT
cdr3_aa: CASSFGTSGVTDTQYF

v_call: TRBV9
clone_size: few
d_call: .
j_call: TRBJ1-4
cdr3_nt: TGTGCCAGCAGCGGGGGAGCAGGCCTTAATGAAAAACTGTTTTTT
cdr3_aa: CASSGGAGLNEKLFF

v_call: TRBV19
clone_size: .
d_call: .
j_call: TRBJ2-3
cdr3_nt: TGTGCCAGTAGTGCCACAAGGAGATCCACAGATACGCAGTATTTT
cdr3_aa: CASSATRRSTDTQYF

v_call: TRBV2
clone_size: .
d_call: TRBD2
j_call: TRBJ2-3
cdr3_nt: TGTGCCAGCAGTGATTTCCCTAGCGGGACAACAGATACGCAGTATTTT
cdr3_aa: CASSDFPSGTTDTQYF

v_call: TRBV5-1
clone_size: once
d_call: .
j_call: TRBJ2-2
cdr3_nt: TGCGCCAGCAGCTTGGAGGCACGACTAAACACCGGGGAGCTGTTTTTT
cdr3_aa: CASSLEARLNTGELFF

v_call: TRBV19
clone_size: .
d_call: TRBD1
j_call: TRBJ1-1
cdr3_nt: TGTGCCAGTAGAATGACAGGGGGCAACACTGAAGCTTTCTTT
cdr3_aa: CASRMTGGNTEAFF

v_call: TRBV29-1
clone_size: .
d_call: .
j_call: TRBJ1-1
cdr3_nt: TGCAGCGCCACCGGGGTATCTGAAGCTTTCTTT
cdr3_aa: CSATGVSEAFF

v_call: TRBV2
clone_size: .
d_call: .
j_call: TRBJ1-1
cdr3_nt: TGTGCCAGCAGTCGCAGGGGTTCGAACACTGAAGCTTTCTTT
cdr3_aa: CASSRRGSNTEAFF

v_call: TRBV6-5
clone_size: .
d_call: .
j_call: TRBJ2-3
cdr3_nt: TGTGCCAGCAGTTACTCGCGGGGCCTCACAGATACGCAGTATTTT
cdr3_aa: CASSYSRGLTDTQYF

v_call: TRBV19
clone_size: .
d_call: .
j_call: TRBJ1-6
cdr3_nt: TGTGCCAGTAGTCGTACAGGGATTAGGGAGGGTTCACCCCTCCACTTT
cdr3_aa: CASSRTGIREGSPLHF

v_call: TRBV5-1
clone_size: .
d_call: .
j_call: TRBJ1-5
cdr3_nt: TGCGCCAGCAGCTTGGATGCGGGGGGCTCCAATCAGCCCCAGCATTTT
cdr3_aa: CASSLDAGGSNQPQHF

v_call: TRBV9
clone_size: few
d_call: .
j_call: TRBJ1-4
cdr3_nt: TGTGCCAGCAGCGTAGGGGCGGAATGGGGGGTTGGAGAAAAACTGTTTTTT
cdr3_aa: CASSVGAEWGVGEKLFF

v_call: TRBV24-1
clone_size: .
d_call: TRBD1
j_call: TRBJ1-4
cdr3_nt: TGTGCCACCAGTGATCGGACAGGTCCTAATGAAAAACTGTTTTTT
cdr3_aa: CATSDRTGPNEKLFF